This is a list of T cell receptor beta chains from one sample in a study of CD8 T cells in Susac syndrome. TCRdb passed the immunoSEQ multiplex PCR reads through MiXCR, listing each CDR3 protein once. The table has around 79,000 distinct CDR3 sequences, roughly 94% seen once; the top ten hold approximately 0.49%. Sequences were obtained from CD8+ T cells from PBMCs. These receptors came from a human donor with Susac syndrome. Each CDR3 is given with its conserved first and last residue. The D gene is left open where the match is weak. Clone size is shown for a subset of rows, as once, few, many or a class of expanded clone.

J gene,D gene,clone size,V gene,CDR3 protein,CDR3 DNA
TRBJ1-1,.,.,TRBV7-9,CASSGLPNTEAFF,TGTGCCAGCAGTGGGCTCCCGAACACTGAAGCTTTCTTT
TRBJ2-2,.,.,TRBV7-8,CASSSSMGGELFF,TGTGCCAGCAGCTCCTCTATGGGCGGGGAGCTGTTTTTT
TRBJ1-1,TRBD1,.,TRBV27,CASSLVGTGETEAFF,TGTGCCAGCAGTTTAGTAGGGACAGGGGAAACTGAAGCTTTCTTT
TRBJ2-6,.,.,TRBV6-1,CASESKASGANVLTF,TGTGCCAGCGAAAGTAAGGCCTCTGGGGCCAACGTCCTGACTTTC
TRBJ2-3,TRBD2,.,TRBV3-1,CASSHRAGERDTQYF,TGTGCCAGCAGCCACCGAGCGGGGGAACGAGATACGCAGTATTTT
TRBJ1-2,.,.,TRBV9,CASRSRGRDYGYTF,TGTGCCAGTCGATCTCGGGGCAGAGACTATGGCTACACCTTC
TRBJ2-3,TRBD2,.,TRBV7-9,CASSSNTLAGGLRTDTQYF,TGTGCCAGCAGCTCCAACACACTAGCGGGGGGGCTTCGCACAGATACGCAGTATTTT
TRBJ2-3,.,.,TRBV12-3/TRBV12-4,CASSFYRVDTQYF,TGTGCCAGCAGTTTTTATCGGGTAGATACGCAGTATTTT
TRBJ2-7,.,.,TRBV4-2,CASSQVGAGNYEQYF,TGTGCCAGCAGCCAAGTGGGGGCAGGCAACTACGAGCAGTACTTC
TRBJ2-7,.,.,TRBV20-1,CSARERASYEQYF,TGCAGTGCTAGAGAACGGGCGAGCTACGAGCAGTACTTC
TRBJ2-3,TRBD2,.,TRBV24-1,CATKSGDRTDTQYF,TGTGCCACGAAAAGCGGGGATCGCACAGATACGCAGTATTTT
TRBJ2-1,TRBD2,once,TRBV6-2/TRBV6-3,CASSYKLAGYNEQFF,TGTGCCAGCAGTTACAAATTAGCGGGGTACAATGAGCAGTTCTTC
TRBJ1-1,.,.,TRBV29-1,CSVEDRRGGTEAFF,TGCAGCGTTGAAGATCGCCGGGGGGGCACTGAAGCTTTCTTT
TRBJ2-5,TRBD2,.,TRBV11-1,CASSQLAGAETQYF,TGTGCCAGCAGCCAGCTAGCGGGGGCAGAGACCCAGTACTTC
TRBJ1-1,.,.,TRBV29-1,CSVEGGAHEAFF,TGCAGCGTTGAGGGTGGGGCCCATGAAGCTTTCTTT
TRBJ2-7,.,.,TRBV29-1,CSVVKGPKYEQYF,TGCAGCGTTGTTAAGGGACCAAAGTACGAGCAGTACTTC